This T cell receptor (beta chain) was sequenced in a study of cytomegalovirus exposure and HLA in healthy donors. Study-wide background: In a later analysis, it was reported that the 110 or so validation repertoires had been produced on the same platform as the 700 or so repertoires belonging to the first cohort.

Assay: immunoSEQ multiplex PCR; the TCRdb copy retains only in-frame clones and omits some. In the table there are over 150,000 clones, roughly 90% of which are singletons. From the roughly 120-subject validation cohort, which was separate from the roughly 610-subject first cohort, the donors were drawn. The sequence derives from a woman aged 18 to 35 in good health and CMV-seronegative. Specimen: PBMCs.

This CDR3 is CATSRDPDRDTYEQYF. The CDR3 nucleotides read TGTGCCACCAGCAGAGATCCGGACAGAGATACCTACGAGCAGTACTTC. The V call is TRBV15, the J call TRBJ2-7, with D possibly TRBD1 on 6 matching bases. Germline V gene data show CDR1 as LNHNV and CDR2 as YYDKDF (reference sequence). Trimming stripped 0 bases from V and 2 bases from J, with 14 bases between. CDR3 length: 16 amino acids.